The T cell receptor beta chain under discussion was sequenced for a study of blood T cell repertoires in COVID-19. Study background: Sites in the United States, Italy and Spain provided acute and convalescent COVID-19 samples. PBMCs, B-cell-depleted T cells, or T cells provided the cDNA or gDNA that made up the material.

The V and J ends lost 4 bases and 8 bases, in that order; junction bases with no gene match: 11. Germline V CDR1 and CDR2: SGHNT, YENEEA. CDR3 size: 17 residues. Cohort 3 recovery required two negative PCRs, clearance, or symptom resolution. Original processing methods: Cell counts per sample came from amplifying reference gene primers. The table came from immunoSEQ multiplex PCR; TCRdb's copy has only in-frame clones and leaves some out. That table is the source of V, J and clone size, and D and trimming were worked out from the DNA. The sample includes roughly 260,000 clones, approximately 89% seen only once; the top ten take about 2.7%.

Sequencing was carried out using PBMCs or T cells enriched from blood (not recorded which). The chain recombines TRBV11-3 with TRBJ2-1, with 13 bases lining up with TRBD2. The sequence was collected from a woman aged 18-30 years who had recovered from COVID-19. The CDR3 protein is CASSWSSGTSGIDEQFF. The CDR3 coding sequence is TGTGCCAGCAGCTGGTCCTCCGGGACTAGCGGGATTGATGAGCAGTTCTTC.